This is a list of T cell receptor beta chains from one sample in a study of cytomegalovirus exposure and HLA in healthy donors. Sequencing was performed with immunoSEQ multiplex PCR; in TCRdb, only in-frame clones are kept and a portion is missing. The table includes 65,000 or so clones, about 94% detected once. Sequencing was done on a sample of PBMCs. The source is a young man in good health and CMV-seropositive. Both conserved end residues are part of each CDR3. Each record gives: J gene, V gene, D gene, CDR3 length, clone size, CDR3 protein, CDR3 DNA. The D gene is left open where the match is weak. Where a row states a size, it is once, few, many or the class of an expanded clone; other rows omit it.

TRBJ1-2 TRBV27 . 13 . CASSLSGRGGYTF TGTGCCAGCAGTTTATCGGGGCGCGGAGGCTACACCTTC
TRBJ1-5 TRBV30 . 12 . CAWSDRGKPQHF TGTGCCTGGAGCGATAGGGGGAAGCCCCAGCATTTT
TRBJ1-2 TRBV27 . 15 . CASSFSSHANYGYTF TGTGCCAGCAGTTTTTCCTCACACGCTAACTATGGCTACACCTTC
TRBJ2-7 TRBV19 TRBD2 13 . CASSISAGSEQYF TGTGCCAGTAGTATCTCAGCGGGATCCGAGCAGTACTTC
TRBJ1-3 TRBV5-1 TRBD1 16 . CASSFGTGSSGNTIYF TGCGCCAGCAGCTTTGGGACAGGTAGCTCTGGAAACACCATATATTTT
TRBJ2-1 TRBV6-4 . 13 . CASRHQSHNEQFF TGTGCCAGCAGACACCAGTCCCACAATGAGCAGTTCTTC
TRBJ1-1 TRBV7-3 . 19 . CASSLTGGHFEGMNTEAFF TGTGCCAGCAGCTTAACTGGGGGACACTTTGAGGGTATGAACACTGAAGCTTTCTTT
TRBJ2-3 TRBV6-1 . 16 . CASSDYSWESTDTQYF TGTGCCAGCAGTGACTACTCGTGGGAGAGCACAGATACGCAGTATTTT
TRBJ1-3 TRBV7-2 . 12 . CASSGRGNTIYF TGTGCCAGCAGCGGCAGGGGAAACACCATATATTTT
TRBJ1-1 TRBV29-1 . 13 . CSVEITVNTEAFF TGCAGCGTTGAAATCACAGTGAACACTGAAGCTTTCTTT
TRBJ2-5 TRBV27 TRBD2 13 once CASGRGGTETQYF TGTGCCAGCGGCCGCGGGGGGACAGAGACCCAGTACTTC
TRBJ1-3 TRBV18 . 16 . CASSQLARGSGNTIYF TGTGCCAGCTCACAGCTAGCGAGGGGCTCTGGAAACACCATATATTTT
TRBJ2-5 TRBV7-7 TRBD2 18 . CASSLGLAGDRTQETQYF TGTGCTAGCAGCTTAGGACTAGCGGGGGATCGTACTCAAGAGACCCAGTACTTC
TRBJ2-1 TRBV5-1 TRBD2 18 . CASSLVTSGIGTYNEQFF TGCGCCAGCAGCTTGGTGACTAGCGGGATAGGAACCTACAATGAGCAGTTCTTC
TRBJ2-3 TRBV2 TRBD1 15 . CASRRDRASTDTQYF TGTGCCAGCAGAAGGGACAGAGCTAGCACAGATACGCAGTATTTT
TRBJ1-1 TRBV28 . 13 . CASSLTVNTEAFF TGTGCCAGCAGCTTGACAGTAAACACTGAAGCTTTCTTT
TRBJ1-5 TRBV19 . 15 . CASSIEAGFNQPQHF TGTGCCAGTAGTATAGAGGCAGGTTTCAATCAGCCCCAGCATTTT
TRBJ2-7 TRBV19 TRBD2 17 . CASSINPLSGRADEQYF TGTGCCAGTAGTATTAACCCTTTGAGCGGGAGGGCCGATGAGCAGTACTTC
TRBJ1-1 TRBV9 . 13 . CASSGRLNTEAFF TGTGCCAGCAGCGGTCGGTTGAACACTGAAGCTTTCTTT
TRBJ2-3 TRBV4-1 . 16 . CASSLRGLTDTDTQYF TGCGCCAGCAGCCTCAGGGGACTAACGGACACAGATACGCAGTATTTT
TRBJ1-1 TRBV27 TRBD1 14 once CASRGTGGDTEAFF TGTGCCAGCAGGGGGACAGGGGGAGACACTGAAGCTTTCTTT
TRBJ1-1 TRBV9 TRBD1 15 . CASSVTGNMNTEAFF TGTGCCAGCAGCGTGACAGGGAACATGAACACTGAAGCTTTCTTT
TRBJ1-1 TRBV14 TRBD1 14 . CASSGRQGRNEAFF TGTGCCAGCAGCGGCCGACAGGGGAGAAATGAAGCTTTCTTT
TRBJ2-3 TRBV18 . 16 . CASSLLDSHNADTQYF TGTGCCAGCTCACTCTTGGACAGTCATAACGCAGATACGCAGTATTTT
TRBJ2-6 TRBV19 . 16 . CASSIVQGTGANVLTF TGTGCCAGTAGTATCGTACAGGGCACAGGGGCCAACGTCCTGACTTTC
TRBJ1-1 TRBV5-1 . 16 . CASSAGGTGLNTEAFF TGCGCCAGCAGCGCTGGCGGGACGGGCCTGAACACTGAAGCTTTCTTT
TRBJ2-7 TRBV4-3 TRBD2 16 once CASSQSLAGELYEQYF TGCGCCAGCAGCCAATCTCTAGCGGGAGAACTATACGAGCAGTACTTC
TRBJ2-1 TRBV11-2 TRBD1 11 . CASSRRDRGFF TGTGCCAGCAGCCGACGGGACAGGGGGTTCTTC
TRBJ2-7 TRBV4-1 . 15 . CASSQEMEGSYEQYF TGCGCCAGCAGCCAGGAGATGGAGGGATCGTACGAGCAGTACTTC
TRBJ2-4 TRBV16 . 13 . CASSQSQGGIQYF TGTGCCAGCAGCCAATCACAGGGTGGCATTCAGTACTTC
TRBJ2-1 TRBV10-1 TRBD1 15 . CASSELTGAYNEQFF TGCGCCAGCAGTGAGCTAACAGGGGCTTACAATGAGCAGTTCTTC
TRBJ2-5 TRBV18 . 15 once CASSPSSGLRETQYF TGTGCCAGCTCACCATCCTCCGGACTCCGGGAGACCCAGTACTTC
TRBJ2-1 TRBV18 . 14 . CASSPGGSGNEQFF TGTGCCAGCTCACCAGGGGGGTCGGGGAATGAGCAGTTCTTC
TRBJ2-7 TRBV20-1 . 11 . CSASSRYEQYF TGCAGTGCTAGCTCTCGGTACGAGCAGTACTTC
TRBJ2-7 TRBV29-1 TRBD2 15 . CSVAGGGLAGEEQYF TGCAGCGTTGCGGGAGGGGGACTAGCGGGAGAGGAGCAGTACTTC
TRBJ2-1 TRBV28 . 13 . CASSLFRSNEQFF TGTGCCAGCAGTTTATTCCGGTCCAATGAGCAGTTCTTC
TRBJ2-5 TRBV15 . 16 . CATSRQDYRTQETQYF TGTGCCACCAGCAGACAGGACTACAGAACTCAAGAGACCCAGTACTTC
TRBJ2-7 TRBV10-2 TRBD1 16 . CASSESLGTGYYEQYF TGCGCCAGCAGTGAAAGTTTGGGGACAGGGTACTACGAGCAGTACTTC
TRBJ2-7 TRBV6-1 TRBD1 14 . CASITGGVWAEQYF TGTGCCAGCATCACAGGGGGCGTCTGGGCCGAGCAGTACTTC
TRBJ1-5 TRBV6-1 . 15 few CASSEDAGTGQPQHF TGTGCCAGCAGTGAAGATGCAGGAACGGGGCAGCCCCAGCATTTT
TRBJ1-5 TRBV6-1 TRBD1 15 . CASRGTGIGNQPQHF TGTGCCAGCAGGGGGACAGGGATCGGCAATCAGCCCCAGCATTTT
TRBJ2-1 TRBV25-1 TRBD1 16 . CASSDPGQGAYNEQFF TGTGCCAGCAGTGACCCGGGACAGGGGGCCTACAATGAGCAGTTCTTC
TRBJ2-7 TRBV13 TRBD1 14 . CASSLGDRGYEQYF TGTGCCAGCAGCCTCGGGGACAGGGGCTACGAGCAGTACTTC
TRBJ2-7 TRBV7-2 . 15 . CASSQTGQDSYEQYF TGTGCCAGCAGCCAAACGGGACAAGACAGCTACGAGCAGTACTTC
TRBJ1-2 TRBV9 . 12 . CASTGMNYGYTF TGTGCCAGCACCGGGATGAACTATGGCTACACCTTC
TRBJ1-2 TRBV2 . 14 . CASSEEQGMYGYTF TGTGCCAGCAGTGAAGAACAGGGAATGTATGGCTACACCTTC
TRBJ2-7 TRBV6-5 TRBD2 16 . CASSYLPSGGLNEQYF TGTGCCAGCAGTTACCTCCCCTCGGGGGGTCTTAACGAGCAGTACTTC
TRBJ1-1 TRBV15 . 13 . CATSRERSTEAFF TGTGCCACCAGCCGGGAGCGGAGCACTGAAGCTTTCTTT
TRBJ1-2 TRBV2 . 11 . CASSRDYGYTF TGTGCCAGCAGTCGAGACTATGGCTACACCTTC
TRBJ2-2 TRBV4-1 TRBD1 15 . CASSQIGQGAGELFF TGCGCCAGCAGCCAAATTGGACAGGGGGCCGGGGAGCTGTTTTTT
TRBJ2-7 TRBV2 . 15 . CASTPVSRSSYEQYF TGTGCCAGCACCCCGGTTAGCCGGAGCTCCTACGAGCAGTACTTC